Here is one T cell receptor beta chain with its context. These data are taken from a study of shared clonotypes between healthy human individuals. The CDR3 is made up of 18 amino acids. In germline, CDR1 is SGDLS, CDR2 YYNGEE. The J segment lost 3 bases and the V segment lost 3 bases, leaving 11 bases of the junction unmatched. The data were produced by immunoSEQ multiplex PCR, yet TCRdb's version contains in-frame clones alone and is incomplete. This sample has some 1.4 million clones; 96% occur once, and the top ten carry roughly 1.2%. The rearrangement joins TRBV9 to TRBJ2-3, with 12 nucleotides matching TRBD2. This TCR was sampled from a man aged 25 to 45 in good health. Sequencing used naive CD4+ T cells sorted from blood. Stated subset: CD45RA+ positively selected. The CDR3 nucleotides are TGTGCCAGCAGCGGACCTAGCGGGAGGGCGGTGGGAACAGATACGCAGTATTTT. Translating it yields CASSGPSGRAVGTDTQYF.